This TCR beta chain is drawn from a study of CD8 T cells in Susac syndrome (dated by TCRdb to about 2019). Regarding the study in general: Whether CD8+ T cell activation and differentiation in Susac syndrome was antigen driven was tested using repertoire sequencing.

RNA was extracted with the RNeasy kit and about 0.45 to 1 ug was reverse transcribed using random hexamers. TCR beta CDR3 regions were amplified with the immunoSEQ multiplex PCR assay covering 54 Vbeta and 13 Jbeta segments. Bias from PCR amplification was corrected by using a synthetic template baseline for primer optimization and for computational correction. As for the authors' bioinformatics: Only productive sequences were kept, with reads annotated to V, D and J genes according to IMGT and analyzed in immunoSEQ Analyzer. To calculate clonality, Shannon entropy was normalized by log2 of the number of productive unique sequences and then subtracted from one. Public and private clones were assessed among the 100 most prevalent clones of each patient and control. Susac-specific clones were defined as absent from healthy and MS cohorts, over a thousand published viral clones and other ImmuneACCESS disease sequences. Using fastp trimming at Q25 and MiXCR clonotype assembly, TCRdb reanalyzed the public sequencing data and kept in-frame beta chains. Entries are consolidated by CDR3 protein sequence, retaining the most common genes and DNA. The V and J calls were determined by TCRdb, not by the authors. The sample records over 150,000 distinct CDR3 sequences, 80% to 95% of which are singletons. The ten biggest clones cover 0.09% to 0.1% of the sample.

The germline V gene (reference sequence) sets CDR1 to LNHDA and CDR2 to SQIVND. V and J lose 3 bases and 9 bases, and a span of 15 bases separates them. The CDR3 numbers 14 residues from cysteine through phenylalanine. Only the CDR3 part of the read is kept: 42 bases, read in frame from the first base. Peripheral blood CD8+ and CD4+ T cells from healthy donors, Susac syndrome patients and multiple sclerosis patients were profiled using high-throughput TCR beta sequencing. The multiple sclerosis controls were treatment-naive patients whose relapsing-remitting disease, either stable or active, fulfilled the revised McDonald criteria. Bulk CD8+ and CD4+ T cells were purified magnetically by negative isolation, whereas CD8+ TEMRA cells were enriched by FACS. Blood was collected in EDTA tubes and processed within 24 hours, with PBMCs isolated through density gradient centrifugation. PBMCs intended for TCR sequencing were cryopreserved in liquid nitrogen and were subsequently thawed in a 37 degrees C water bath. The sorted or isolated CD4+, CD8+ and CD8+ TEMRA cells reached a purity of at least 90%.

Of note for this clonotype: Its antigen is still unknown. No quality values exist for individual bases; no much larger clone is one base distant.

The paper's findings and limits, for the study overall: The number of individuals in the TCR sequencing and HLA analysis was acknowledged as relatively small.

Sequencing input: CD4+ T cells from PBMCs. This clonotype originated in a human donor with multiple sclerosis. The chain joins TRBV19 to TRBJ2-1, with no confidently assigned D gene. The nucleotides read TGTGCCAGTAGTATGGCGGTTCCGCCGAGTGAGCAGTTCTTC. Its translation is CASSMAVPPSEQFF.